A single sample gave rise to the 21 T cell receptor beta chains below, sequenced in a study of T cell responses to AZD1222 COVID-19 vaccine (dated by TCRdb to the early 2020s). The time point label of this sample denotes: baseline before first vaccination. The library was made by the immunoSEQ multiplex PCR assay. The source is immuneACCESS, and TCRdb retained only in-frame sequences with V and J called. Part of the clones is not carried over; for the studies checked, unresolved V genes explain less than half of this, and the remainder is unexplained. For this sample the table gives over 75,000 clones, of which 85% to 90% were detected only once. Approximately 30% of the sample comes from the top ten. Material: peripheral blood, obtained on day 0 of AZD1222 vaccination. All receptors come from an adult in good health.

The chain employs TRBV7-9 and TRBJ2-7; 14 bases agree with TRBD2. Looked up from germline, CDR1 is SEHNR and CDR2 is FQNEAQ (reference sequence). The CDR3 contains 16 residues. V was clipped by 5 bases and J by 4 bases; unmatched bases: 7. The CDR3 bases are TGTGCCAGCAGCCCACCGGGACTAGCGGGAGTATACGAGCAGTACTTC. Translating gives CASSPPGLAGVYEQYF.

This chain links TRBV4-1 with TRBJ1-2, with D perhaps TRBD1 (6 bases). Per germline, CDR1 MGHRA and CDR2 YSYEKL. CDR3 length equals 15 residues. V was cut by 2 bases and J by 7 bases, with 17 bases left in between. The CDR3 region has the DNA TGCGCCAGCAGCCAAAATACAGGGATAACCACTGGCTACACCTTC. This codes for CASSQNTGITTGYTF.

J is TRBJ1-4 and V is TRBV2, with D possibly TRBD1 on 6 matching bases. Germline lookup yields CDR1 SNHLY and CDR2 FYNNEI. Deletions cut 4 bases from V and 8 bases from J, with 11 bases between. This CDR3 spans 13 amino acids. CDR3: CASSVGGNEKLFF. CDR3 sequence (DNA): TGTGCCAGCAGTGTGGGGGGCAACGAAAAACTGTTTTTT.

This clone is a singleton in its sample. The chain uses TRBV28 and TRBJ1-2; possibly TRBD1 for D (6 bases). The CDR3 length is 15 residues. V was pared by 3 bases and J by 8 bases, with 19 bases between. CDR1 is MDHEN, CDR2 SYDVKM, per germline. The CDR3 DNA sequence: TGTGCCAGCAGTTTGTCCCGGGGGCGGGCTGGAGGCTACACCTTC. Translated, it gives CASSLSRGRAGGYTF.

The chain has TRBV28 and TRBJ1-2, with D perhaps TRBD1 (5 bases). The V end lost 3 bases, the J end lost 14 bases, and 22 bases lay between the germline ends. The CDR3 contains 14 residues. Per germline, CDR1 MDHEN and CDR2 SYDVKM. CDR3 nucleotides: TGTGCCAGCAGTTTCGGTCAGGGTTGGCGGTTCGGGACCTTC. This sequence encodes CASSFGQGWRFGTF.

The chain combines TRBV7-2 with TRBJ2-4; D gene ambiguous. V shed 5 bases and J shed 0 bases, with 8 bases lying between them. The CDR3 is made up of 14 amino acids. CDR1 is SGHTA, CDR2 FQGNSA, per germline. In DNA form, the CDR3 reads TGTGCCAGCAGCGCCGGCCTAGCCAAAAACATTCAGTACTTC. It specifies CASSAGLAKNIQYF.

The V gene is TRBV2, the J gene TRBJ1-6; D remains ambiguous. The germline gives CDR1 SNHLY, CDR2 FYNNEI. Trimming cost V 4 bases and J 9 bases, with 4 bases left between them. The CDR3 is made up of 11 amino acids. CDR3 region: CASSGGSPLHF. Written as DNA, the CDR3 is TGTGCCAGCAGTGGGGGTTCACCCCTCCACTTT.

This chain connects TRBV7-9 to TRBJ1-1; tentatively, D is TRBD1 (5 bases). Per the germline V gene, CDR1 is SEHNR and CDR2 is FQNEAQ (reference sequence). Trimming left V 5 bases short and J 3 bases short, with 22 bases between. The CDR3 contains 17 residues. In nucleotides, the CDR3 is TGTGCCAGCAGCCTGGTTTTGACAGAAGGTTGGGACACTGAAGCTTTCTTT. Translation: CASSLVLTEGWDTEAFF.

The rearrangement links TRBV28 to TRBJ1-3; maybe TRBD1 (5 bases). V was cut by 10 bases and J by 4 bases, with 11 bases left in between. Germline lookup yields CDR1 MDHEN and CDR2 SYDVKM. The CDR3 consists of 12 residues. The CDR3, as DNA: TGTGCCACCCCCCAGGGAGGAAACACCATATATTTT. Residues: CATPQGGNTIYF.

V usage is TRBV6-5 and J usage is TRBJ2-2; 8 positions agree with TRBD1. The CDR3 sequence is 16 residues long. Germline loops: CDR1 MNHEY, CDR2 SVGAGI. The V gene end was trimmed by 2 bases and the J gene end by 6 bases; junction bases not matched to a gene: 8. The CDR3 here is CASSYLGQGGPGELFF. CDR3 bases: TGTGCCAGCAGTTACCTCGGACAGGGCGGGCCCGGGGAGCTGTTTTTT.

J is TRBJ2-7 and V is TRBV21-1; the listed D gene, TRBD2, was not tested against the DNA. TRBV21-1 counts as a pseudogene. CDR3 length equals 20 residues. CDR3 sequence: CASSNGTSGSTFLCSYEQYF. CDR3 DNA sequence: TGTGCCAGCAGCAATGGGACTAGCGGGAGTACCTTTCTTTGCTCCTACGAGCAGTACTTC.

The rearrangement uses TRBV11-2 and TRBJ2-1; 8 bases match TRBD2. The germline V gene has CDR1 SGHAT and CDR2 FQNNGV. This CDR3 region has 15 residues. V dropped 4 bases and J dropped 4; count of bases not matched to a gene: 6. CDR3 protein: CASSWTSRGYNEQFF. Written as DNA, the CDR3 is TGTGCCAGCAGCTGGACTAGCAGAGGGTACAATGAGCAGTTCTTC.

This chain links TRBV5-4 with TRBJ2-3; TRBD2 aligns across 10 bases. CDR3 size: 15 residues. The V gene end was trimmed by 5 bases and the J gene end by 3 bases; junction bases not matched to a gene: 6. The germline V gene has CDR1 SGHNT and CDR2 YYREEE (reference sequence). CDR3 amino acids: CASRDPSGSTDTQYF. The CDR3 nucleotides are TGTGCCAGCAGAGATCCTAGCGGGAGTACAGATACGCAGTATTTT.

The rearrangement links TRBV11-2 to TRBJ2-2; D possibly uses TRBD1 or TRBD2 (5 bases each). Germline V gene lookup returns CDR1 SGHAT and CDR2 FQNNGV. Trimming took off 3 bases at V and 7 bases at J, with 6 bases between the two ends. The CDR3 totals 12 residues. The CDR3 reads CASSLGVGELFF. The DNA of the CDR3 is TGTGCCAGCAGCTTGGGGGTCGGGGAGCTGTTTTTT.

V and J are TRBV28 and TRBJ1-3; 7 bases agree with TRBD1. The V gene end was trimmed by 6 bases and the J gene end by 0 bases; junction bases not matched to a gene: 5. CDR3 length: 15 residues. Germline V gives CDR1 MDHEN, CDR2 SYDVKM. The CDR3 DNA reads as TGTGCCAGCAGACCCAGGGGGGTCTCTGGAAACACCATATATTTT. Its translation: CASRPRGVSGNTIYF.

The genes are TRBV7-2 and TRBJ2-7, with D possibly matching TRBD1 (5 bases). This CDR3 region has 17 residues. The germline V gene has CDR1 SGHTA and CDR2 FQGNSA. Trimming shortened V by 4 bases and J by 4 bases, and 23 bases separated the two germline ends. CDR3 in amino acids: CASSSHGQGLMVYEQYF. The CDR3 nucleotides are TGTGCCAGCAGCTCACATGGGCAGGGATTAATGGTTTACGAGCAGTACTTC.

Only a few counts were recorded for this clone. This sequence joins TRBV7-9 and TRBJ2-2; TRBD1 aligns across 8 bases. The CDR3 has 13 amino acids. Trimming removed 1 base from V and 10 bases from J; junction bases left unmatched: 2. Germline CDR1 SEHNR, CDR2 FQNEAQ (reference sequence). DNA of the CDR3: TGTGCCAGCAGCTTAGGGGGACAGGCGGAGCTGTTTTTT. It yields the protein CASSLGGQAELFF.

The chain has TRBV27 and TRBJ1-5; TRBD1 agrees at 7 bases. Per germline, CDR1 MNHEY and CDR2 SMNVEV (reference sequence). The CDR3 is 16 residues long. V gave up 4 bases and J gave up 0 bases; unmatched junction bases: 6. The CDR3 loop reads CASSSGQINSNQPQHF. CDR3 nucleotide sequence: TGTGCCAGCAGTTCGGGACAGATCAATAGCAATCAGCCCCAGCATTTT.

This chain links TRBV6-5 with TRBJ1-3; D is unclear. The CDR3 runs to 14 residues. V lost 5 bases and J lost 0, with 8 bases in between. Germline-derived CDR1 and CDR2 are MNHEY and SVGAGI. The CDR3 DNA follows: TGTGCCAGCAGTACCCGGGTCTCTGGAAACACCATATATTTT. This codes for CASSTRVSGNTIYF.

CDR3 loop: CASSELGTSAVNEQFF. The CDR3 DNA reads as TGTGCCAGCAGTGAATTGGGGACTAGTGCAGTCAATGAGCAGTTCTTC. The chain has TRBV25-1 and TRBJ2-1; 8 nucleotides line up with TRBD2. This CDR3 has 16 amino acids. Losses at the gene ends were 1 base for V and 6 bases for J; bases not matched to a gene: 8. The V gene's germline CDR1 is MGHDK and CDR2 SYGVNS.

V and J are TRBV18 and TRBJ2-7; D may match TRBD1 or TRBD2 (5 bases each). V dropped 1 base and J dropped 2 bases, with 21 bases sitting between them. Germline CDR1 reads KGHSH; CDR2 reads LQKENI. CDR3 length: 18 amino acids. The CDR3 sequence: CASSPRFSLGDRTYEQYF. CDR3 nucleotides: TGTGCCAGCTCACCACGCTTTAGTCTGGGGGATAGAACCTACGAGCAGTACTTC.